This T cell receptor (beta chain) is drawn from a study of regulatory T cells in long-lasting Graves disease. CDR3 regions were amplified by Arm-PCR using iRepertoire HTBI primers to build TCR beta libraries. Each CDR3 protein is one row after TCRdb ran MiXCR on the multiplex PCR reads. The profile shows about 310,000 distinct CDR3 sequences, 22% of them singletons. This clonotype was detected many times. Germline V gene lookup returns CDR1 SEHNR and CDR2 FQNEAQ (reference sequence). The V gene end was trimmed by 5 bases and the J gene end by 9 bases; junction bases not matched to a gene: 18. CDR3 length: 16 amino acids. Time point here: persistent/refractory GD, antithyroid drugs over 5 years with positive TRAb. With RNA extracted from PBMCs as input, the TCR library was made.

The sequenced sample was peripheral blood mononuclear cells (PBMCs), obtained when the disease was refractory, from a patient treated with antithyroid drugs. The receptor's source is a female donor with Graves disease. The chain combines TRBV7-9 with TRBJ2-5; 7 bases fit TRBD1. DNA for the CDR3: TGTGCCAGCAGCGTCACGTCGGGACAGCTCTTTGTGGCCCAGTACTTC. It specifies CASSVTSGQLFVAQYF.